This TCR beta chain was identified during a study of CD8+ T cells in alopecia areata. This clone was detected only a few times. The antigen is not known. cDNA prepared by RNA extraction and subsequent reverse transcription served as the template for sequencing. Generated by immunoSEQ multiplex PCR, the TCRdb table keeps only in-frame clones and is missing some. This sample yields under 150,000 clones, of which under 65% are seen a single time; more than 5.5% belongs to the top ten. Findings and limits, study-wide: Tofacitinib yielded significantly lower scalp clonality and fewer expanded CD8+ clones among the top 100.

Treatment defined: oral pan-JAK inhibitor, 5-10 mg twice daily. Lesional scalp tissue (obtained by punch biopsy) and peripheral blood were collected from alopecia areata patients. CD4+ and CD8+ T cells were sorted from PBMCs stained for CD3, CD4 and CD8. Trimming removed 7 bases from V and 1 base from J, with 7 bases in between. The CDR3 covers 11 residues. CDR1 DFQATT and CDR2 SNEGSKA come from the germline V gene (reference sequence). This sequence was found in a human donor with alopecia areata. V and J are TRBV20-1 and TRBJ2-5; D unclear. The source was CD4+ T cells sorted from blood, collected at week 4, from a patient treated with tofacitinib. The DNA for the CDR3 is TGCAGTGGGCAGACCCAAGAGACCCAGTACTTC. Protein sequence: CSGQTQETQYF.